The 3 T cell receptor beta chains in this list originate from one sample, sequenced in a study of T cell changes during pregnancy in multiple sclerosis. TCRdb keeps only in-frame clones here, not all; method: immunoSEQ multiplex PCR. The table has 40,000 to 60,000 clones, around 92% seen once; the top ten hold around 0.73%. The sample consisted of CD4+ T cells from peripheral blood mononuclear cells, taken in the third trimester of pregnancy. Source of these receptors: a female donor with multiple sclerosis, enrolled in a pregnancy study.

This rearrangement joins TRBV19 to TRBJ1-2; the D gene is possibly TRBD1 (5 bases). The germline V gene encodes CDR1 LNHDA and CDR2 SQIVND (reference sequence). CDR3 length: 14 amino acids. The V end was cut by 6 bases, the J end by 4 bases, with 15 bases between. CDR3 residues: CASRSLTVPYGYTF. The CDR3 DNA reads TGTGCCAGTAGGTCTTTGACAGTCCCCTATGGCTACACCTTC.

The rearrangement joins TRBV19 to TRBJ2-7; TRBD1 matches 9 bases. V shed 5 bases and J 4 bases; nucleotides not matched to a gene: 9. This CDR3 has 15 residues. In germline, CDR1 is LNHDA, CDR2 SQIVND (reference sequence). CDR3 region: CASSVGLDRGYEQYF. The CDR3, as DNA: TGTGCCAGTAGTGTAGGATTGGACAGGGGATACGAGCAGTACTTC.

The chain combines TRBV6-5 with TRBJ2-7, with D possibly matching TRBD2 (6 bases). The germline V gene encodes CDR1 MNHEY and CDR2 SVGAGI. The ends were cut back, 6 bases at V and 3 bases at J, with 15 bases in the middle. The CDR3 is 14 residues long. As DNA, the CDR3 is TGTGCCAGCAGCCCAAGGGACTTGATCTACGAGCAGTACTTC. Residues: CASSPRDLIYEQYF.